The 8 T cell receptor beta chains below come from one sample, sequenced in a study of blood T cell repertoires in COVID-19 (dated by TCRdb to the early 2020s). The library was prepared using the immunoSEQ multiplex PCR assay. TCRdb retrieved this table from immuneACCESS and kept in-frame rearrangements only. Not all clones are present; in checked studies, unresolved V genes account for under half, and no reason is known for the remainder. The sample profile shows about 150,000 clones; around four fifths of them were found once. The ten most abundant clones make up roughly 6.2% of the sample. The sample was PBMCs or T cells enriched from blood (not recorded which). The receptors were sampled from a woman aged 40 to 50 who had recovered from COVID-19.

The chain recombines TRBV27 with TRBJ2-7, with D maybe TRBD2 (5 bases). Germline lookup yields CDR1 MNHEY and CDR2 SMNVEV (reference sequence). Trimming removed 1 base at V and 3 bases at J, with 7 bases between. The CDR3 sequence is 13 residues long. The CDR3 sequence: CASSLLGDYEQYF. CDR3 sequence (DNA): TGTGCCAGCAGTTTATTGGGAGACTACGAGCAGTACTTC.

The CDR3 sequence is CASSLNGNTEAFF. CDR3 bases: TGTGCCAGCAGCTTAAACGGGAACACTGAAGCTTTCTTT. The rearrangement joins TRBV11-3 to TRBJ1-1; D not resolved. Trimming removed 2 bases at V and 1 base at J, with 5 bases between. The CDR3 extends over 13 amino acids. CDR1 and CDR2 (germline): SGHNT, YENEEA.

This chain links TRBV7-2 with TRBJ2-7; 11 nucleotides match TRBD2. Germline CDR1 and CDR2: SGHTA and FQGNSA. CDR3 size: 15 residues. V shed 5 bases and J 4 bases; nucleotides not matched to a gene: 7. The CDR3 DNA reads as TGTGCCAGCAGCACCTTAGCGGGGGGGCAGTACGAGCAGTACTTC. The encoded protein is CASSTLAGGQYEQYF.

This CDR3 reads CASSSTGGEQYF. The CDR3 DNA sequence: TGTGCCAGCAGTTCAACAGGGGGCGAGCAGTACTTC. V usage is TRBV27 and J usage is TRBJ2-7, with 8 nucleotides matching TRBD1. This CDR3 spans 12 amino acids. CDR1 and CDR2 (germline): MNHEY, SMNVEV (reference sequence). With 4 bases clipped from V and 6 bases from J, the junction kept 2 bases outside the gene matches.

The chain uses TRBV5-1 and TRBJ2-1; D is possibly TRBD2 (6 bases). This CDR3 comprises 16 residues. V was pared by 6 bases and J by 1 base, with 17 bases between. CDR1 and CDR2 (germline): SGHRS, YFSETQ. Here the CDR3 DNA reads TGCGCCAGCACCCCGGGTGAGGGAGGATCCTACAATGAGCAGTTCTTC. Translation gives CASTPGEGGSYNEQFF.

The V and J genes are TRBV7-3 and TRBJ2-3; D unclear. The CDR3 consists of 13 residues. CDR1 is SGHTA and CDR2 is FQGTGA in the germline V gene. V was trimmed by 3 bases and J by 2 bases, leaving 6 bases between them. CDR3 sequence (DNA): TGTGCCAGCAGCTTGACTGCCACAGATACGCAGTATTTT. Protein sequence: CASSLTATDTQYF.

The chain recombines TRBV5-1 with TRBJ1-2; D may be TRBD1 (6 bases). Germline V gives CDR1 SGHRS, CDR2 YFSETQ. V was cut by 4 bases and J by 1 base, with 11 bases left in between. This CDR3 spans 14 amino acids. The CDR3 sequence: CASSRTDVNYGYTF. As DNA, the CDR3 is TGCGCCAGCAGCCGGACAGATGTTAACTATGGCTACACCTTC.

The CDR3 DNA follows: TGTGCCAGCAGCCCGGACAGGGACTATGGCTACACCTTC. The encoded protein is CASSPDRDYGYTF. The rearrangement joins TRBV5-4 to TRBJ1-2; 8 bases are a match to TRBD1. The CDR3 totals 13 residues. Germline CDR1 reads SGHNT; CDR2 reads YYREEE (reference sequence). The V and J ends lost 4 bases and 3 bases, in that order; junction bases with no gene match: 2.